This T cell receptor beta chain originates from a study of cytomegalovirus exposure and HLA in healthy donors. Study outcomes and limitations: Later on, analysis showed that most CMV-associated TCR beta chains appeared to be HLA-restricted. According to an earlier analysis, most TCR beta V segments yielded productive rearrangements about 87% or about 30% of the time.

Note on this clone: Antigen: not known.

The PCR employed 60 Vbeta primers together with 13 Jbeta primers. Assay: immunoSEQ multiplex PCR; the TCRdb copy retains only in-frame clones and omits some. This table has approximately 150,000 clones, roughly 80% appearing once. This sequence originates from a boy aged 2 to 10 in good health and CMV-seronegative. Input material: PBMCs.

Written as DNA, the CDR3 is TGCGCCAGCGGCCCCAGGGTCCAGCTAGCGGGATACACAGATACGCAGTATTTT. Protein: CASGPRVQLAGYTDTQYF. The V and J genes are TRBV5-1 and TRBJ2-3, with 9 bases matching TRBD2. The CDR3 is made up of 18 amino acids. Unmatched junction bases numbered 17, after V lost 7 bases and J lost 2 bases. Germline CDR1 and CDR2: SGHRS and YFSETQ.